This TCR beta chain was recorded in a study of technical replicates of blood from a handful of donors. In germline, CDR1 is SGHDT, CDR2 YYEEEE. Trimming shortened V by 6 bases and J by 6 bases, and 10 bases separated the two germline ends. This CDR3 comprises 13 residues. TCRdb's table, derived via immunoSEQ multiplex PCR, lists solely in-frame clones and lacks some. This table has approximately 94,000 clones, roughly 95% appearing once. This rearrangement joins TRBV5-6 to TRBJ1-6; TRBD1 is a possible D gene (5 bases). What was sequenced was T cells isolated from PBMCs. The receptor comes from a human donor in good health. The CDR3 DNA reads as TGTGCCAGCACCGGGACTTCTAATTCACCCCTCCACTTT. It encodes CASTGTSNSPLHF.